The 10 T cell receptor beta chains in this list originate from one sample, sequenced in a study of technical replicates of blood from several donors. The method was immunoSEQ multiplex PCR; TCRdb's version includes in-frame clones alone and lacks a portion of them. The sample lists more than 65,000 clones, around 94% occurring once. The sample consisted of T cells isolated from PBMCs. These receptors were taken from a human donor in good health.

This sequence joins TRBV12-5 and TRBJ1-5, with TRBD1 matching 7 bases. The CDR3 is made up of 14 amino acids. V shed 7 bases, J shed 2 bases, and the junction held 5 bases outside the gene matches. Germline CDR1 LGHNT, CDR2 FRNRAP. The CDR3 DNA reads TGTGCTAGTGTTCTCCAGGGGGGCAATCAGCCCCAGCATTTT. As protein: CASVLQGGNQPQHF. Complete variable domain (other parts from reference TRBV12-5 and TRBJ1-5): DARVTQTPRHKVTEMGQEVTMRCQPILGHNTVFWYRQTMMQGLELLAYFRNRAPLDDSGMPKDRFSAEMPDATLATLKIQPSEPRDSAVYFCASVLQGGNQPQHFGDGTRLSIL.

V usage is TRBV6-6 and J usage is TRBJ2-1, with 8 bases that match TRBD2. Germline CDR1 reads MNHNY; CDR2 reads SVGAGI (reference sequence). The CDR3 consists of 15 residues. The ends lost 2 bases at V and 6 bases at J; junction bases unmatched: 6. CDR3 loop: CASSYLGRGANEQFF. DNA of the CDR3: TGTGCCAGCAGTTACCTCGGGAGGGGCGCCAATGAGCAGTTCTTC.

This clone was detected only once. This chain joins TRBV7-9 and TRBJ2-7, with D unresolved. The ends were cut back, 5 bases at V and 3 bases at J, with 5 bases in the middle. From germline, CDR1 is SEHNR and CDR2 FQNEAQ (reference sequence). The length of the CDR3 is 11 residues. CDR3 sequence reads: CASSPLYEQYF. The CDR3 nucleotides read TGTGCCAGCAGCCCCCTCTACGAGCAGTACTTC. The variable domain in full, with the rest retrieved from reference TRBV7-9 and TRBJ2-7, is DTGVSQNPRHKITKRGQNVTFRCDPISEHNRLYWYRQTLGQGPEFLTYFQNEAQLEKSRLLSDRFSAERPKGSFSTLEIQRTEQGDSAMYLCASSPLYEQYFGPGTRLTVT.

The chain has TRBV2 and TRBJ1-2; 9 bases fit TRBD1. CDR3 length equals 14 residues. J lost 4 bases, V lost 7 bases, and 7 bases had no gene match. Germline values: CDR1 SNHLY, CDR2 FYNNEI. This CDR3 reads CASIPGQGPYGYTF. In DNA form, the CDR3 reads TGTGCCAGCATTCCGGGACAGGGACCCTATGGCTACACCTTC.

V is TRBV18 and J is TRBJ2-1; the match to TRBD1 covers 7 bases. The CDR3 length is 13 residues. Germline CDR1 KGHSH, CDR2 LQKENI. V was clipped by 10 bases and J by 6 bases; unmatched bases: 9. The CDR3 coding sequence is TGTGCCACCCTCCGGGACAGACTCAATGAGCAGTTCTTC. This gives the protein CATLRDRLNEQFF.

The V call is TRBV18, the J call TRBJ1-1; a weak D match, TRBD1 (5 bases). CDR3 size: 12 residues. In germline, CDR1 is KGHSH, CDR2 LQKENI. Trimming took off 6 bases at V and 5 bases at J, with 10 bases between the two ends. The CDR3 sequence is CASSQGGTEAFF. In nucleotides, the CDR3 is TGTGCCAGCTCGCAGGGTGGAACTGAAGCTTTCTTT. Full variable domain (outside the CDR3, taken from reference TRBV18 and TRBJ1-1): NAGVMQNPRHLVRRRGQEARLRCSPMKGHSHVYWYRQLPEEGLKFMVYLQKENIIDESGMPKERFSAEFPKEGPSILRIQQVVRGDSAAYFCASSQGGTEAFFGQGTRLTVV.

The chain has TRBV19 and TRBJ1-5; TRBD1 matches 9 bases. The junction had 3 bases not matched to a gene; V was cut back by 8 bases and J by 4 bases. Germline CDR1 reads LNHDA; CDR2 reads SQIVND (reference sequence). The CDR3 runs to 13 residues. CDR3 in DNA: TGTGCCAGTGATGACAGGGGGAATCAGCCCCAGCATTTT. This encodes CASDDRGNQPQHF.

This clone was observed once. The V gene is TRBV7-6, the J gene TRBJ2-1; 9 bases align to TRBD2. The germline CDR1 and CDR2 sequences are SGHVS and FNYEAQ. The trim removed 5 bases at V and 7 bases at J, leaving 9 bases unmatched. This CDR3 spans 15 amino acids. CDR3 region: CASSPLSGSRNEQFF. CDR3 DNA: TGTGCCAGCAGCCCCCTTAGCGGGAGTAGAAATGAGCAGTTCTTC. Together with reference TRBV7-6 and TRBJ2-1, the CDR3 gives the full variable domain: GAGVSQSPRYKVTKRGQDVALRCDPISGHVSLYWYRQALGQGPEFLTYFNYEAQQDKSGLPNDRFSAERPEGSISTLTIQRTEQRDSAMYRCASSPLSGSRNEQFFGPGTRLTVL.

J is TRBJ2-2 and V is TRBV13; 9 bases map to TRBD1. Unmatched junction bases numbered 2, after V lost 5 bases and J lost 1 base. Germline V gene sequence: CDR1 PRHDT, CDR2 FYEKMQ (reference sequence). The CDR3 is 15 amino acids. The CDR3 DNA follows: TGTGCCAGCAGCCAGGGACAGGGGAACACCGGGGAGCTGTTTTTT. This encodes CASSQGQGNTGELFF.

This clone was seen only once. The chain has TRBV2 and TRBJ2-1, with 7 bases matching TRBD2. Germline values: CDR1 SNHLY, CDR2 FYNNEI. The V and J ends lost 6 bases and 4 bases, in that order; junction bases with no gene match: 9. The CDR3 covers 15 residues. Here the CDR3 DNA reads TGTGCCAGCAGATCCGAGCGGGGAAAGTACAATGAGCAGTTCTTC. Amino acid sequence: CASRSERGKYNEQFF.